These 18 T cell receptor beta chains were sequenced from one sample in a study of blood T cell repertoires in COVID-19. Clones were read by immunoSEQ multiplex PCR, and TCRdb kept only the in-frame ones, dropping some. The sample holds 200,000 to 250,000 clones, around 82% seen once. Material for sequencing was peripheral blood. All receptors come from a woman in her seventies with acute or convalescent COVID-19.

The rearrangement joins TRBV12-3 or TRBV12-4 to TRBJ1-1, with 7 bases that match TRBD1. CDR3 size: 13 residues. J gave up 11 bases and V 1 base, and 7 bases lay outside the gene matches. The CDR3 loop reads CASSLGQGGLAFF. The CDR3 DNA is TGTGCCAGCAGTTTAGGGCAGGGGGGATTGGCTTTCTTT.

The genes are TRBV2 and TRBJ2-5; 11 bases map to TRBD2. The V segment lost 6 bases and the J segment 3 bases; nucleotides outside the gene matches: 9. Germline CDR1 reads SNHLY; CDR2 reads FYNNEI. The CDR3 sequence is 16 residues long. In DNA form, the CDR3 reads TGTGCCAGCAGCGTAAGACTAGCGGGGCTAGAAGAGACCCAGTACTTC. Translation: CASSVRLAGLEETQYF.

The chain carries TRBV2 and TRBJ2-1; no firm D call. This CDR3 is 14 amino acids long. V was pared by 6 bases and J by 5 bases, with 14 bases between. In germline, CDR1 is SNHLY, CDR2 FYNNEI. CDR3 in amino acids: CASSLSPPNNEQFF. CDR3 DNA sequence: TGTGCCAGCAGCCTTAGCCCGCCTAACAATGAGCAGTTCTTC.

The sample holds a few counts of this clone. The chain carries TRBV6-5 and TRBJ1-4; maybe TRBD1 (6 bases). CDR1 and CDR2 (germline): MNHEY, SVGAGI. The CDR3 contains 13 residues. The V and J ends lost 8 bases and 5 bases respectively, with 12 bases between them. CDR3 in DNA: TGTGCCAGCTCGGGGGGCGGGAATGAAAAACTGTTTTTT. It translates to CASSGGGNEKLFF.

V is TRBV5-1 and J is TRBJ1-1, with D possibly matching TRBD1 (6 bases). This CDR3 region has 15 residues. CDR1 and CDR2 (germline): SGHRS, YFSETQ. Trimming removed 2 bases at V and 5 bases at J, with 16 bases between. CDR3 sequence reads: CASSFRGGDGTEAFF. In DNA form, the CDR3 reads TGCGCCAGCAGCTTCAGGGGAGGGGACGGGACTGAAGCTTTCTTT.

V gene TRBV9 combines with J gene TRBJ2-3, with 7 bases fitting TRBD1. Germline CDR1 is SGDLS and CDR2 is YYNGEE. The CDR3 contains 14 residues. The V gene end was trimmed by 3 bases and the J gene end by 6 bases; junction bases not matched to a gene: 7. As DNA, the CDR3 is TGTGCCAGCAGCGGGCTGACAGGGCCGGATACGCAGTATTTT. As protein: CASSGLTGPDTQYF.

This clone occurred once. This chain links TRBV30 with TRBJ1-2, with D hard to call. Germline CDR1 GTSNPN, CDR2 SVGIG (reference sequence). V was cut by 1 base and J by 7 bases, with 13 bases left in between. The CDR3 runs 13 residues. The CDR3 loop reads CAWSDLPERGYTF. The CDR3 DNA reads as TGTGCCTGGAGTGACCTACCCGAGCGTGGCTACACCTTC.

The chain employs TRBV7-2 and TRBJ2-1, with 8 bases that match TRBD2. Germline assignment: CDR1 SGHTA and CDR2 FQGNSA. The CDR3 runs 16 residues. After removal of 2 bases from V and 2 bases from J, the junction contained 5 bases not matched to a gene. CDR3 sequence reads: CASSLSRTSTYNEQFF. In DNA form, the CDR3 reads TGTGCCAGCAGCTTATCCAGGACTAGCACCTACAATGAGCAGTTCTTC. Full variable domain (rest looked up from reference TRBV7-2 and TRBJ2-1): GAGVSQSPSNKVTEKGKDVELRCDPISGHTALYWYRQSLGQGLEFLIYFQGNSAPDKSGLPSDRFSAERTGGSVSTLTIQRTQQEDSAVYLCASSLSRTSTYNEQFFGPGTRLTVL.

The rearrangement links TRBV2 to TRBJ2-1; 13 bases are shared with TRBD2. This CDR3 has 16 residues. The junction had 8 bases not matched to a gene; V was cut back by 6 bases and J by 6 bases. Germline-derived CDR1 and CDR2 are SNHLY and FYNNEI. Here the CDR3 DNA reads TGTGCCAGCAGAGCGACTAGCGGGGGGACGGGCAATGAGCAGTTCTTC. Translating it yields CASRATSGGTGNEQFF.

CDR3 protein: CASSYLDTYGYTF. DNA of the CDR3: TGTGCCAGCAGTTACCTTGACACCTATGGCTACACCTTC. The V and J genes are TRBV6-5 and TRBJ1-2; the D is unclear. V was shortened by 2 bases and J by 4 bases, with 8 bases between the two germline ends. Germline assignment: CDR1 MNHEY and CDR2 SVGAGI. This CDR3 region has 13 residues.

V and J are TRBV15 and TRBJ2-7; D gene unclear. Trimming stripped 1 base from V and 3 bases from J, with 10 bases between. Per the germline V gene, CDR1 is LNHNV and CDR2 is YYDKDF (reference sequence). The CDR3 is made up of 14 amino acids. CDR3 sequence reads: CATSRGSSYYEQYF. In DNA form, the CDR3 reads TGTGCCACCAGCAGAGGGTCCAGTTACTACGAGCAGTACTTC.

This clone was counted a few times. The chain employs TRBV6-1 and TRBJ2-3, with TRBD1 matching 9 bases. Germline CDR1 MNHNS, CDR2 SASEGT. V lost 0 bases to trimming and J lost 7 bases; unmatched junction nucleotides: 14. The length of the CDR3 is 18 residues. CDR3 residues: CASSEASMGQGSGNTQYF. The CDR3 nucleotides are TGTGCCAGCAGTGAAGCGTCTATGGGACAGGGCTCGGGAAATACGCAGTATTTT.

This chain joins TRBV24-1 and TRBJ2-5; 7 bases match TRBD1. The CDR3 is 13 residues long. Germline V gene data show CDR1 as KGHDR and CDR2 as SFDVKD. Losses at the gene ends were 7 bases for V and 5 bases for J; bases not matched to a gene: 6. This CDR3 reads CATSHPRGETQYF. The DNA for the CDR3 is TGTGCCACCAGCCATCCCAGGGGGGAGACCCAGTACTTC.

The chain has TRBV12-3 or TRBV12-4 and TRBJ1-1; D is ambiguous. V gave up 6 bases and J gave up 1 base, with 9 bases separating them. This CDR3 has 13 residues. Here the CDR3 reads CASRRSPNTEAFF. Here the CDR3 DNA reads TGTGCCAGCAGGCGAAGTCCGAACACTGAAGCTTTCTTT.

The chain has TRBV3-1 (or the pseudogene TRBV3-2) and TRBJ2-1; 7 bases are shared with TRBD1. Trimming at V came to 4 bases and at J to 0 bases, leaving 12 bases not matched to a gene. The CDR3 consists of 18 residues. CDR1 LGHDT and CDR2 YNNKEL come from the germline V gene (reference sequence). CDR3 bases: TGTGCCAGCAGCCGGGATTTTAGACGGGACAGCTCCTACAATGAGCAGTTCTTC. Amino acid sequence: CASSRDFRRDSSYNEQFF.

V and J are TRBV7-8 and TRBJ2-1; TRBD2 matches 7 bases. Trimming removed 0 bases from V and 9 bases from J; junction bases left unmatched: 5. CDR1 is SGHVS, CDR2 FQNEAQ, per germline. The CDR3 sequence is 14 residues long. The CDR3 spells CASSLAGEGGEQFF. The DNA for the CDR3 is TGTGCCAGCAGCTTAGCGGGGGAGGGAGGTGAGCAGTTCTTC.

This clone was seen a few times. Other nucleotide sequences from this sample produce the same CDR3. The rearrangement joins TRBV5-6 to TRBJ1-1; unclear D gene. Trimming shortened V by 1 base and J by 6 bases, and 10 bases separated the two germline ends. CDR1 and CDR2 from the germline V gene are SGHDT and YYEEEE. The CDR3 is 13 residues long. CDR3 amino acids: CASSLRGTPEAFF. CDR3 coding DNA: TGTGCCAGCAGCTTGCGGGGTACTCCTGAAGCTTTCTTT. Variable domain in full (rest from reference TRBV5-6 and TRBJ1-1): DAGVTQSPTHLIKTRGQQVTLRCSPKSGHDTVSWYQQALGQGPQFIFQYYEEEERQRGNFPDRFSGHQFPNYSSELNVNALLLGDSALYLCASSLRGTPEAFFGQGTRLTVV.

V usage is TRBV6-5 and J usage is TRBJ1-5; D is perhaps TRBD1 (6 bases). CDR3 length: 15 residues. Germline V gives CDR1 MNHEY, CDR2 SVGAGI. The V end was cut by 8 bases, the J end by 6 bases, with 20 bases between. The CDR3: CASGQGRLISQPQHF. As DNA, the CDR3 is TGTGCCAGCGGGCAGGGGCGTCTAATTAGTCAGCCCCAGCATTTT.